This T cell receptor (beta chain) was observed in a study of T cells expressing NK-cell markers. Study-wide background: It was from sorted CD3+CD56+NKG2C+, CD3+CD56+NKG2C- and CD3+CD56-NKG2C+ T cells that TCR beta repertoires came.

The germline V gene has CDR1 ENHRY and CDR2 SYGVKD. The CDR3 is made up of 17 amino acids. In regard to this clonotype: What it binds is unknown.

Synthesis of TCR beta cDNA relied on 5'RACE template switching carrying UMIs. Each CDR3 protein gets one entry in TCRdb, which reprocessed the 5' RACE reads and gives no DNA. Found here are over 150,000 distinct CDR3 sequences; the top ten clones hold 20%. Notes on the study in general: Several donors likewise had their CD3+CD56-NKG2C+ fraction led by these clonotypes.

The chain combines TRBV10-3 with TRBJ2-3; TCRdb calls TRBD2, which cannot be checked without DNA. Source material: blood T cells: a sorted CD56 or NKG2C T cell subset, CD4+ or CD8+ T cells, or bulk PBMC T cells (not recorded which). The clonotype comes from a man between 18 and 69 years old in good health. The CDR3 spells CAISDSGTSGLLDTQYF.